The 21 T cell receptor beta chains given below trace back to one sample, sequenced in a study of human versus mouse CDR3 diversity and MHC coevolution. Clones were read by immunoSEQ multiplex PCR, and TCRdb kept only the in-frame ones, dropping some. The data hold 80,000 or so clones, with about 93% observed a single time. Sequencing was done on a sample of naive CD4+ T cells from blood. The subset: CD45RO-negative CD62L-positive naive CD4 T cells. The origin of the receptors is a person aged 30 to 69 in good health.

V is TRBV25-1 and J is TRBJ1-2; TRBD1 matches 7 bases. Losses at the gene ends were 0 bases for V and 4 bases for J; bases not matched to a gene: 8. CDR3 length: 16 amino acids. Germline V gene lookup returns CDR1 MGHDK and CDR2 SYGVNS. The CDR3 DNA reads TGTGCCAGCAGTGAATATAACACAGGGGCCCTCTATGGCTACACCTTC. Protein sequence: CASSEYNTGALYGYTF.

CDR3 protein: CASSFGRGPSYEQYF. The CDR3 coding sequence is TGTGCCAGCAGCTTCGGCAGGGGGCCCTCCTACGAGCAGTACTTC. The V gene is TRBV11-3, the J gene TRBJ2-7; 8 bases match TRBD1. Germline V gene sequence: CDR1 SGHNT, CDR2 YENEEA. The CDR3 covers 15 residues. After removal of 3 bases from V and 0 bases from J, the junction contained 4 bases not matched to a gene. Drawing the rest from reference TRBV11-3 and TRBJ2-7, the complete variable domain is EAGVVQSPRYKIIEKKQPVAFWCNPISGHNTLYWYLQNLGQGPELLIRYENEEAVDDSQLPKDRFSAERLKGVDSTLKIQPAELGDSAVYLCASSFGRGPSYEQYFGPGTRLTVT.

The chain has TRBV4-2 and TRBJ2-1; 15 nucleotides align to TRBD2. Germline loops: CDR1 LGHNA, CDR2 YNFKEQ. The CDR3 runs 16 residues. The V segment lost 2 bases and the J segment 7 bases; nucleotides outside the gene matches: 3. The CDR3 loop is CASSQPGLAGGNEQFF. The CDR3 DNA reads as TGTGCCAGCAGCCAACCAGGACTAGCGGGGGGGAATGAGCAGTTCTTC.

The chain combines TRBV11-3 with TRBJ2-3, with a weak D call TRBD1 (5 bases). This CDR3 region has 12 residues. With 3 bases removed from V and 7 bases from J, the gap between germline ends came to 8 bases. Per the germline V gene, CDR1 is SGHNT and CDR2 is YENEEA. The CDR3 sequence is CASSLGRNTQYF. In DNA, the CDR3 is TGTGCCAGCAGCTTGGGGCGAAATACGCAGTATTTT.

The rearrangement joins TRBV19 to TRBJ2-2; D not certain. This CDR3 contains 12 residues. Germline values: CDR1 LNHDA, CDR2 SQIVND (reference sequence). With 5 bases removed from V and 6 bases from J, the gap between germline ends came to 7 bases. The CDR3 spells CASSFLAGELFF. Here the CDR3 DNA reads TGTGCCAGTAGTTTCCTAGCCGGGGAGCTGTTTTTT. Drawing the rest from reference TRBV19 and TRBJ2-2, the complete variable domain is DGGITQSPKYLFRKEGQNVTLSCEQNLNHDAMYWYRQDPGQGLRLIYYSQIVNDFQKGDIAEGYSVSREKKESFPLTVTSAQKNPTAFYLCASSFLAGELFFGEGSRLTVL.

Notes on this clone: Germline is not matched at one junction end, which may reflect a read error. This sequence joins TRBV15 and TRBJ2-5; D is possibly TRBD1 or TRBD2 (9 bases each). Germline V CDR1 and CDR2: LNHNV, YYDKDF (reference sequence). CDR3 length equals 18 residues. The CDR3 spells CAASSTGGARREGETQYF. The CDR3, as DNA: TGTGCCGCCAGCAGTACAGGGGGCGCCCGGCGGGAGGGGGAGACCCAGTACTTC.

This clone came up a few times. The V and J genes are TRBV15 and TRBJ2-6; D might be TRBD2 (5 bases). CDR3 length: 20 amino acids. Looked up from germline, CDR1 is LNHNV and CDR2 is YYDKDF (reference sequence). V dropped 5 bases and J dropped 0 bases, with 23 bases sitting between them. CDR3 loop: CATSHREGFALISGANVLTF. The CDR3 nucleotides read TGTGCCACCAGCCACAGAGAGGGTTTTGCTCTGATCTCTGGGGCCAACGTCCTGACTTTC. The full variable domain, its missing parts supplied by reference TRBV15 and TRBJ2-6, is DAMVIQNPRYQVTQFGKPVTLSCSQTLNHNVMYWYQQKSSQAPKLLFHYYDKDFNNEADTPDNFQSRRPNTSFCFLDIRSPGLGDTAMYLCATSHREGFALISGANVLTFGAGSRLTVL.

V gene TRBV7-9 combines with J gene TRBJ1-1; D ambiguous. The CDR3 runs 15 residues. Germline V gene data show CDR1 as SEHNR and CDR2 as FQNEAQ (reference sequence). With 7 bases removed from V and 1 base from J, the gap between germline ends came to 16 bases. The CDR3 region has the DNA TGTGCCAGCACCGAAAATGGGAGGGCGAACACTGAAGCTTTCTTT. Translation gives CASTENGRANTEAFF.

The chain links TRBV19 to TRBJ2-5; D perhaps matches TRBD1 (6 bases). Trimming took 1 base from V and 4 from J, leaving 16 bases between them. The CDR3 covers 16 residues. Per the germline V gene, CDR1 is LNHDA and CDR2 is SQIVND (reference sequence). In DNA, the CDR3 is TGTGCCAGTAGTATAGGGATGGGAACAGGGCGAGAGACCCAGTACTTC. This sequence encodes CASSIGMGTGRETQYF.

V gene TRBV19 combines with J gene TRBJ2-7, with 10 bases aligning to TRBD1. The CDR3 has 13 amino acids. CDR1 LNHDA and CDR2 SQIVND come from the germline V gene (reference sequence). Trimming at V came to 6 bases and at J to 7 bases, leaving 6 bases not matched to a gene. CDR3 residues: CASSDRGLLEQYF. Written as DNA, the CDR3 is TGTGCCAGTAGCGACAGGGGGCTTTTGGAGCAGTACTTC.

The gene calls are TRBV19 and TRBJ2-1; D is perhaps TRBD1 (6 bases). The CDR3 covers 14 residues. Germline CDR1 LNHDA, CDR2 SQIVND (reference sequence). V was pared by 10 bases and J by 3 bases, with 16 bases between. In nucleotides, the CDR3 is TGTGCCACCCGGGCTGAAGGGGGCTACAATGAGCAGTTCTTC. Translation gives CATRAEGGYNEQFF. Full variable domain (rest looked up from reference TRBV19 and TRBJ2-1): DGGITQSPKYLFRKEGQNVTLSCEQNLNHDAMYWYRQDPGQGLRLIYYSQIVNDFQKGDIAEGYSVSREKKESFPLTVTSAQKNPTAFYLCATRAEGGYNEQFFGPGTRLTVL.

DNA of the CDR3: TGTGCCAGCAGCCCGGGTAGCACGACTAGCGGGAGGGCCTCGTTCTTC. Translation: CASSPGSTTSGRASFF. The chain couples TRBV7-9 to TRBJ2-1; 14 bases map to TRBD2. The CDR3 length is 16 residues. Germline CDR1 is SEHNR and CDR2 is FQNEAQ (reference sequence). The V segment lost 5 bases and the J segment 15 bases; nucleotides outside the gene matches: 15.

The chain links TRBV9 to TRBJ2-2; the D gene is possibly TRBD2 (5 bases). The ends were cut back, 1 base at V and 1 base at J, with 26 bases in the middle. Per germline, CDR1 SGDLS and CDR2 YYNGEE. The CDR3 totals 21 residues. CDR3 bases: TGTGCCAGCAGCGTAATAAGGGAGACAACTACCCCCGGAAAGAACACCGGGGAGCTGTTTTTT. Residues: CASSVIRETTTPGKNTGELFF. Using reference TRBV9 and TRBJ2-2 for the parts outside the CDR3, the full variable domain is DSGVTQTPKHLITATGQRVTLRCSPRSGDLSVYWYQQSLDQGLQFLIQYYNGEERAKGNILERFSAQQFPDLHSELNLSSLELGDSALYFCASSVIRETTTPGKNTGELFFGEGSRLTVL.

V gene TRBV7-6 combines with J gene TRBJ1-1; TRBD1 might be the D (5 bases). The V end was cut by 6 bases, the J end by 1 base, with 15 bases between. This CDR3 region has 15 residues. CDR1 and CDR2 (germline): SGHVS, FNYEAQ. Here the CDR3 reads CASRQYSTANTEAFF. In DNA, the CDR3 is TGTGCCAGCAGACAATACTCGACAGCGAACACTGAAGCTTTCTTT. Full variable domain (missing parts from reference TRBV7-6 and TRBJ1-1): GAGVSQSPRYKVTKRGQDVALRCDPISGHVSLYWYRQALGQGPEFLTYFNYEAQQDKSGLPNDRFSAERPEGSISTLTIQRTEQRDSAMYRCASRQYSTANTEAFFGQGTRLTVV.

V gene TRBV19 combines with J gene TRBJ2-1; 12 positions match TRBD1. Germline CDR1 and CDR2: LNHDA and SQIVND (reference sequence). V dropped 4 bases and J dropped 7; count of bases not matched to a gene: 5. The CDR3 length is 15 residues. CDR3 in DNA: TGTGCCAGTAGTACTCGGGACAGGGGGCGGAATGAGCAGTTCTTC. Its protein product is CASSTRDRGRNEQFF.

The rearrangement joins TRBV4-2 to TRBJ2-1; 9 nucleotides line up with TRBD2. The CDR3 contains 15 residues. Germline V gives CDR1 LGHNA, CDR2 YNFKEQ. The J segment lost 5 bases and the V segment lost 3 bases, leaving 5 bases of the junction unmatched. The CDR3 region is CASSQELAGDNEQFF. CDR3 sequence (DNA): TGTGCCAGCAGCCAGGAACTAGCGGGCGACAATGAGCAGTTCTTC.

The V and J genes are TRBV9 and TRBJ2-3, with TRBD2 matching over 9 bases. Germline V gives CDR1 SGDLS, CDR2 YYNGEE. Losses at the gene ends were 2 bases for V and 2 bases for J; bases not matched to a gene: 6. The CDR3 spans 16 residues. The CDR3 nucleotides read TGTGCCAGCAGCGTTGCAAGCGGGAGGATCACAGATACGCAGTATTTT. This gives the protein CASSVASGRITDTQYF. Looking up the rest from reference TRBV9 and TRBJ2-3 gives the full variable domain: DSGVTQTPKHLITATGQRVTLRCSPRSGDLSVYWYQQSLDQGLQFLIQYYNGEERAKGNILERFSAQQFPDLHSELNLSSLELGDSALYFCASSVASGRITDTQYFGPGTRLTVL.

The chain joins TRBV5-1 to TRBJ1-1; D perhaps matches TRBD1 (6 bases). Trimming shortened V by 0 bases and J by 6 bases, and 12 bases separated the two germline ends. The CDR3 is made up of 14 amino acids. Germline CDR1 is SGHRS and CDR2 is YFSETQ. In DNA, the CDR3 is TGCGCCAGCAGCTTGGGGGACATGTCTTCTGAAGCTTTCTTT. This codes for CASSLGDMSSEAFF.

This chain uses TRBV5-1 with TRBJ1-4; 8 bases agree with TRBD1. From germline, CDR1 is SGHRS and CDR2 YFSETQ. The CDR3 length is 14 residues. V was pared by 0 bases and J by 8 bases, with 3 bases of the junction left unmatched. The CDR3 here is CASSLGRGREKLFF. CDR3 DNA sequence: TGCGCCAGCAGCTTGGGCAGGGGGCGGGAAAAACTGTTTTTT.

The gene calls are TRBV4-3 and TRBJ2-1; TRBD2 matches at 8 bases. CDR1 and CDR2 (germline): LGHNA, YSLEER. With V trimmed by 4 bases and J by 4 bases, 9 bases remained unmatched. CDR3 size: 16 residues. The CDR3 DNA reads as TGCGCCAGCAGCCGCCTTCGGGAGGGCCCTTACAATGAGCAGTTCTTC. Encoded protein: CASSRLREGPYNEQFF.

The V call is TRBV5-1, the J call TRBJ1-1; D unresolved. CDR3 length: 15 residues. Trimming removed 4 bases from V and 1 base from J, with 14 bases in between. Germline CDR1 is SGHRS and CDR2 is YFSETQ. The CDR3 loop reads CASSPPGRTNTEAFF. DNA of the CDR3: TGCGCCAGCAGCCCCCCCGGGAGGACGAACACTGAAGCTTTCTTT.